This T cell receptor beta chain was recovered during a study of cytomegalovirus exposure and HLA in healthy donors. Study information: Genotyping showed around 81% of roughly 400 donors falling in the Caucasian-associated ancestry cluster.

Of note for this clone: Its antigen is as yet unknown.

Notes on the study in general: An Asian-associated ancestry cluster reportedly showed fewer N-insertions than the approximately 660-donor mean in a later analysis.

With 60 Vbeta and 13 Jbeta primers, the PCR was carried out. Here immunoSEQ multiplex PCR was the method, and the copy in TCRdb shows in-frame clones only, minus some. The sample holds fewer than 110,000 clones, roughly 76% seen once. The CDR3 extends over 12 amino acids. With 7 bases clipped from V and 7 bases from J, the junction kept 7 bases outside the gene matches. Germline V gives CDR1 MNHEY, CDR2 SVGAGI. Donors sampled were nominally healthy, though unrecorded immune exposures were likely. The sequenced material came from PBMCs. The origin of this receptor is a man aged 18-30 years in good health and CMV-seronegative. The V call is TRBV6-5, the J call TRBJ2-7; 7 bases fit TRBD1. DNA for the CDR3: TGTGCCAGCACGACCGGGACAGCGGAGCAGTACTTC. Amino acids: CASTTGTAEQYF.